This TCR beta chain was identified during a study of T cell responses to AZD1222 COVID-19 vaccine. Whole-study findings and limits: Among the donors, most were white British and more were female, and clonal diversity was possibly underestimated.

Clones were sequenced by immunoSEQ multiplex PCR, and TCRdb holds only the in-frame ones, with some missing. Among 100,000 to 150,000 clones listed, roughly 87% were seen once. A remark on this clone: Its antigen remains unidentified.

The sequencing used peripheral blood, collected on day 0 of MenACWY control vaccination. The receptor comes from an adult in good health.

CDR3 coding DNA: TGTGCCAGCAGCTTAGGGACTAGCCTCCCCAATGAGCAGTTCTTC. It translates to CASSLGTSLPNEQFF. The V call is TRBV7-2, the J call TRBJ2-1, with TRBD2 matching over 8 bases. Germline lookup yields CDR1 SGHTA and CDR2 FQGNSA. CDR3 length: 15 amino acids. The trim removed 1 base at V and 6 bases at J, leaving 5 bases unmatched.